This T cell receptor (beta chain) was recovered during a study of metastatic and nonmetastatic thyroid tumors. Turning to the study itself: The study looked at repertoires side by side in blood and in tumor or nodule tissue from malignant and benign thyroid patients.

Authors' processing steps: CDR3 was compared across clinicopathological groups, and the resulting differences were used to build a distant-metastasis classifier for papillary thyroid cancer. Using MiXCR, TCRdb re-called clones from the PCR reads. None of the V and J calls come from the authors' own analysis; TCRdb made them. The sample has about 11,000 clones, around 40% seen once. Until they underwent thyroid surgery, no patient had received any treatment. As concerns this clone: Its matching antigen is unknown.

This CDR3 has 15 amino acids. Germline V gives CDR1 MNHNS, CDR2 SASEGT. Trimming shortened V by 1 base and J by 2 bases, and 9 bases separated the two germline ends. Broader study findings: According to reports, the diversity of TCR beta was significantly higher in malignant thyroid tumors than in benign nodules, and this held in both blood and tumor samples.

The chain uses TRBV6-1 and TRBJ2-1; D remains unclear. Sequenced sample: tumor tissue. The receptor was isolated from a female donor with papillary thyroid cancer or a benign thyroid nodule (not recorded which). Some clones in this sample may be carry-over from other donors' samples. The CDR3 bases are TGTGCCAGCAGTGAAGAGCCATCCCCCTACAATGAGCAGTTCTTC. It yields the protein CASSEEPSPYNEQFF.